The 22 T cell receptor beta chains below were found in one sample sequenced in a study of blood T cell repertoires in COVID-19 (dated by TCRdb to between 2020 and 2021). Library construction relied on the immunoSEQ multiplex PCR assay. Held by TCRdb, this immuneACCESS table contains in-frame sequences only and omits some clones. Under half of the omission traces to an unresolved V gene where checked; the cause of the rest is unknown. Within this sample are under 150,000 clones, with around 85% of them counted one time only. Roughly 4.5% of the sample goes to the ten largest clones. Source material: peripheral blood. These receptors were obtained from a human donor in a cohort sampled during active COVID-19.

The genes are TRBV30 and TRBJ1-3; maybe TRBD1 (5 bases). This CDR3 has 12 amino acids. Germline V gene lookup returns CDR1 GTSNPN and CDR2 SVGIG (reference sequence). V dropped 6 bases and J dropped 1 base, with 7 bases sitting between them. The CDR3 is CACKGSGNTIYF. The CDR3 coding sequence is TGTGCCTGCAAGGGGTCTGGAAACACCATATATTTT.

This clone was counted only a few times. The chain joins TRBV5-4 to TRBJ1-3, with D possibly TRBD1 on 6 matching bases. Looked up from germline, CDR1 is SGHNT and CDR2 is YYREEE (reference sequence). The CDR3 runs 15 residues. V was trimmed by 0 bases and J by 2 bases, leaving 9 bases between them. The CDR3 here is CASSLEPGAGNTIYF. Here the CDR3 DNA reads TGTGCCAGCAGCTTGGAGCCAGGGGCTGGAAACACCATATATTTT.

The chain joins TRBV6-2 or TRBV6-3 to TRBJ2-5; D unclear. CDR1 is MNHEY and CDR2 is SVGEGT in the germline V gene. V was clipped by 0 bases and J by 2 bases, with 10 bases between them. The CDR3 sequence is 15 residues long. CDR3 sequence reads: CASSYSIGLQETQYF. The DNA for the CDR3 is TGTGCCAGCAGTTACTCGATCGGGTTACAAGAGACCCAGTACTTC.

Written as DNA, the CDR3 is TGTGCCAGCAGCCCCCACAGGGGTTATCAGCCCCAGCATTTT. It codes for CASSPHRGYQPQHF. The chain links TRBV7-2 to TRBJ1-5, with TRBD1 matching over 7 bases. The CDR3 sequence is 14 residues long. The V and J ends lost 5 bases and 5 bases, in that order; junction bases with no gene match: 6. Per the germline V gene, CDR1 is SGHTA and CDR2 is FQGNSA.

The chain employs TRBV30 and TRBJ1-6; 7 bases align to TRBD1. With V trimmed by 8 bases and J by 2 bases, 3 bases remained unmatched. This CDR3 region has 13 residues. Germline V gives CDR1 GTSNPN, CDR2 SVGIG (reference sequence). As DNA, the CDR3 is TGTGCCCGCGGGACAGCCTATAATTCACCCCTCCACTTT. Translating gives CARGTAYNSPLHF.

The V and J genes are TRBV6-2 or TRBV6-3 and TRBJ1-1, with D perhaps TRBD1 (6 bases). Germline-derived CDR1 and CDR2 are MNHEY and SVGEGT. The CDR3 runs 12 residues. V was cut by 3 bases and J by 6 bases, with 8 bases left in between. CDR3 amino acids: CASSYQGPEAFF. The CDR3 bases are TGTGCCAGCAGTTATCAGGGGCCTGAAGCTTTCTTT.

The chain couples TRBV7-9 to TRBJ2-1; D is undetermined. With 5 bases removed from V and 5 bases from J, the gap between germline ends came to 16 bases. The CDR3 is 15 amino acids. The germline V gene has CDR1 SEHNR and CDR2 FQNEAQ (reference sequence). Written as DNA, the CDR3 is TGTGCCAGCAGCGTCACCACCCGGGTCCACAATGAGCAGTTCTTC. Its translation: CASSVTTRVHNEQFF.

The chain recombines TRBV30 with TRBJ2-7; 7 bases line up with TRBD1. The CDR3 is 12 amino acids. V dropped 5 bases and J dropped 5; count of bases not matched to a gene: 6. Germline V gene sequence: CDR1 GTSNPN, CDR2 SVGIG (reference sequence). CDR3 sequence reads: CAWSRTGDEQYF. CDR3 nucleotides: TGTGCCTGGTCGAGAACAGGGGACGAGCAGTACTTC.

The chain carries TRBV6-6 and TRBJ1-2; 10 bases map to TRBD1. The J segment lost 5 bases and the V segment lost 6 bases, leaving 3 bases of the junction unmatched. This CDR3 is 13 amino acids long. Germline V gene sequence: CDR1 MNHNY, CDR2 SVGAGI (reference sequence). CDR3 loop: CASSRDRGYGYTF. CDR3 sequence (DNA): TGTGCCAGCAGCAGGGACAGGGGTTATGGCTACACCTTC.

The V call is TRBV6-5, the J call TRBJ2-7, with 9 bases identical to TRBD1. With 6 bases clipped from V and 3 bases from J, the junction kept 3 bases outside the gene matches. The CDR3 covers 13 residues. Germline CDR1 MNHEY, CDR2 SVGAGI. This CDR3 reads CASSWDRDYEQYF. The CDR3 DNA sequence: TGTGCCAGCAGCTGGGACAGGGACTACGAGCAGTACTTC.

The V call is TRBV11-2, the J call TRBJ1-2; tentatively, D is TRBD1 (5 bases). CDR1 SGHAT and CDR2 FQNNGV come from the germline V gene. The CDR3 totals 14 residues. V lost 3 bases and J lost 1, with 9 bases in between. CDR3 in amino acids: CASSLGTRNYGYTF. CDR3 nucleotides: TGTGCCAGCAGCTTGGGGACTCGTAACTATGGCTACACCTTC.

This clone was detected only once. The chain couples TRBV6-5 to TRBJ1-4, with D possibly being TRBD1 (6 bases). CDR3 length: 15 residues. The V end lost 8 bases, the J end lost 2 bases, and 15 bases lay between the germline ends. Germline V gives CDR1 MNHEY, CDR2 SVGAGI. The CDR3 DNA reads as TGTGCCAGCTGCAAGCTACAGGGTACTAATGAAAAACTGTTTTTT. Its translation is CASCKLQGTNEKLFF.

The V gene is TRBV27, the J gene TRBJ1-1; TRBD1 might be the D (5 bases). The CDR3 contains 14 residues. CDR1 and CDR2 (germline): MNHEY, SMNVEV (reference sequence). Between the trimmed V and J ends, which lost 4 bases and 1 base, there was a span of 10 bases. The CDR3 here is CASSYQGSNTEAFF. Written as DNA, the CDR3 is TGTGCCAGCAGTTACCAGGGCTCGAACACTGAAGCTTTCTTT.

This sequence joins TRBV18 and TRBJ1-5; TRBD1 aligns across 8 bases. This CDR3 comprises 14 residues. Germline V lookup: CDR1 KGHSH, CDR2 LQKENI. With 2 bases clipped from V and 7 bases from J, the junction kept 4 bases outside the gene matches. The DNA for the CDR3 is TGTGCCAGCTCACCAGGACAGGGACACCAGCCCCAGCATTTT. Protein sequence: CASSPGQGHQPQHF.

CDR3 sequence (DNA): TGTGCCAGCAGTTATGAGAACAATCAGCCCCAGCATTTT. This codes for CASSYENNQPQHF. The chain carries TRBV6-5 and TRBJ1-5, with D unresolved. The germline V gene encodes CDR1 MNHEY and CDR2 SVGAGI. Trimming took 3 bases from V and 3 from J, leaving 6 bases between them. The CDR3 runs 13 residues.

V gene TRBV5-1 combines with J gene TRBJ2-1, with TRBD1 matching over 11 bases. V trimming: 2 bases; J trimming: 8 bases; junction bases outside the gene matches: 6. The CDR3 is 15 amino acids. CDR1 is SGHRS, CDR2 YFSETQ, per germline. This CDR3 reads CASSFGTGGSDEQFF. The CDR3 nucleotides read TGCGCCAGCAGCTTCGGGACAGGGGGTTCCGATGAGCAGTTCTTC.

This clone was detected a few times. The CDR3 DNA follows: TGTGCCAGCAGCCCCACAGTGAGTGAGCAGTTCTTC. This gives the protein CASSPTVSEQFF. The chain combines TRBV7-9 with TRBJ2-1, with D hard to call. Trimming removed 5 bases from V and 9 bases from J, with 11 bases in between. In germline, CDR1 is SEHNR, CDR2 FQNEAQ (reference sequence). CDR3 size: 12 residues.

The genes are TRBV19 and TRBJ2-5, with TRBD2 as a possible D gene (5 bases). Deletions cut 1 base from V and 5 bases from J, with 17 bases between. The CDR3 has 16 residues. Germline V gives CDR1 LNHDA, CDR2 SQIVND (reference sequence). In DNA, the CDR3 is TGTGCCAGTAGTATAGGGGCTAGCCCACGGAGGGAGACCCAGTACTTC. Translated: CASSIGASPRRETQYF.

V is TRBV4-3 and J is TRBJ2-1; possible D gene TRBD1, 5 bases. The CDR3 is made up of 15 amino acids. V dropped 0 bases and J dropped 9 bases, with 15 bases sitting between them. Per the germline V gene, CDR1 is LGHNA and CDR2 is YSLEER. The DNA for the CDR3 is TGCGCCAGCAGCCAAGACCTATCAGGGTGGGGTGAGCAGTTCTTC. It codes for CASSQDLSGWGEQFF.

CDR3 sequence: CASSIRNEQFF. The CDR3 bases are TGTGCCAGTAGTATACGCAATGAGCAGTTCTTC. The rearrangement uses TRBV19 and TRBJ2-1; D not certain. CDR1 and CDR2 (germline): LNHDA, SQIVND (reference sequence). This CDR3 has 11 residues. The V and J ends lost 2 bases and 6 bases respectively, with 2 bases between them.

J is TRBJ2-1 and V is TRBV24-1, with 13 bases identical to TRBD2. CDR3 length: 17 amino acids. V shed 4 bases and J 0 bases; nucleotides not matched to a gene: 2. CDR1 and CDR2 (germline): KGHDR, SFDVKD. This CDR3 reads CATSEGTSGTSYNEQFF. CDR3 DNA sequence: TGTGCCACCAGTGAGGGGACTAGCGGGACCTCCTACAATGAGCAGTTCTTC.

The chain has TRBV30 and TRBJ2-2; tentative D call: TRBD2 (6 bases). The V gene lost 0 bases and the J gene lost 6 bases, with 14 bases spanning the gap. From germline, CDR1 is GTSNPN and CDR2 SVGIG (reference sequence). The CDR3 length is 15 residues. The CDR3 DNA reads TGTGCCTGGAGTGTGATAATCGGGGGTCCCGGGGAGCTGTTTTTT. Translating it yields CAWSVIIGGPGELFF. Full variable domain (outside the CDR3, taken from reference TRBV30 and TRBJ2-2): SQTIHQWPATLVQPVGSPLSLECTVEGTSNPNLYWYRQAAGRGLQLLFYSVGIGQISSEVPQNLSASRPQDRQFILSSKKLLLSDSGFYLCAWSVIIGGPGELFFGEGSRLTVL.